This T cell receptor beta chain was captured by sequencing in a study of regulatory T cells in long-lasting Graves disease (dated by TCRdb to the early 2020s). For the wider study: Patients with newly diagnosed Graves' disease had been on antithyroid drugs for under 3 months. Persistent Graves' disease patients were compared with newly diagnosed Graves' disease patients by peripheral blood TCR sequencing and RNA sequencing. The study was conducted in China and was registered as a clinical trial. A total of about 35 samples underwent TCR sequencing, from roughly 13 patients with persistent Graves' disease and some 20 patients with newly diagnosed Graves' disease.

This clonotype was counted ten times or more. Its antigen is not yet known. Base qualities were left out, and no much larger clone turns up one base away. Broader findings and caveats from the paper: Compared with newly diagnosed patients, patients with persistent Graves' disease had lower TCR Shannon entropy and fewer highly expanded clones, which suggests clonal expansion. The authors noted that the small sample size was a limitation that may lower accuracy. Only the TCR beta chain was sequenced and analyzed. Peripheral blood alone was examined, since thyroid tissue, which constituted the primary lesion, could not be accessed. Persistent patients shared more public clonotypes among themselves (over 2,500) than newly diagnosed patients did (approximately 900).

Taken with the paper, the label for time point translates to: newly diagnosed GD, antithyroid drugs for less than 3 months. For both TCR sequencing and RNA sequencing, RNA was extracted from PBMCs using TRIzol. Graves' disease was diagnosed according to American Thyroid Association guidelines. Recruitment of patients was carried out at an endocrinology department in Xi'an, China. From each patient, about 8.9 milliliters of peripheral blood was collected into an EDTA anticoagulant tube. PBMCs were isolated by Ficoll Paque Plus density gradient separation without further T cell sorting. An Agilent 2100 Bioanalyzer and agarose gel were used to check RNA quality, and a NanoDrop 2000 was used to measure RNA concentration. Libraries were prepared through multiplex PCR. The sample was run on an Illumina HiSeq 4000. CDR3 regions were amplified by Arm-PCR with iRepertoire HTBI primers to construct TCR beta libraries. Gel purification was performed on PCR products prior to sequencing. The authors' pipeline ran thus. Across samples, 60 to 75 TRBV and over 11 TRBJ segments were identified and used for gene usage analysis of CDR3 amino acid clonotypes. COPE and FqMerger were used to merge filtered high-quality paired reads into contigs. BLAST was used to align contigs to IMGT TRBV, TRBD and TRBJ reference genes, with CDR3 defined following IMGT. Clonotypes above 0.1% frequency were classified as highly expanded clones. Shannon entropy served as the measure of repertoire diversity, while the Gini coefficient captured V-J evenness. Public clonotypes were defined as clonotypes shared by more than one individual. TCRdb cleaned the public reads at Q25 with fastp, built clones with MiXCR and kept in-frame beta chains. Rows with a matching CDR3 protein are joined into one entry that keeps the most common DNA and genes. What appears here as the V and J calls and clone size reflects TCRdb's work, not the paper's. The table for this sample lists approximately 490,000 distinct CDR3 sequences; about 16% of them were counted only once. 12% of the sample comes from the top ten.

These records were also assigned to another study, of T cells in Graves' hyperthyroidism and ophthalmopathy. The second paper states: A patient counted as having stable Graves' hyperthyroidism if no progression to ophthalmopathy occurred over 18 months of follow-up. The hyperthyroidism patients were between 18 and 65 years old and newly diagnosed, with a disease duration of less than 2 months. Exclusion was applied to patients with uncontrolled infections, other autoimmune diseases, pregnancy or lactation. Clinical symptoms, serum thyroxine and TRAb, thyroid ultrasound, and orbital computed tomography formed the basis for the diagnoses. For the first round of RT-PCR on the TCR CDR3, the HTBI primer set was used together with the Qiagen OneStep RT-PCR kit. Blood samples also contained most of the expanded thyroid clonotypes (frequency above 0.001), which suggests that blood repertoires may reflect thyroid immune responses. In cross-validation, a model built on a 13 V-J signature told ophthalmopathy apart from stable hyperthyroidism with over 85% sensitivity and approximately 84% specificity, and in testing the same model reached 80%/75%. In validation, progression to ophthalmopathy was predicted by the model with roughly 71% sensitivity and about 72% specificity, a median of roughly six months before onset. To identify TCR V-J signatures that set the groups apart, the researchers used a discovery cohort of approximately 98 patients, made up of some 41 with Graves' ophthalmopathy and around 58 with stable Graves' hyperthyroidism. Prospective prediction of ophthalmopathy was tested in an independent validation cohort of approximately 19 hyperthyroidism patients and roughly 16 patients who later progressed to ophthalmopathy. The approximately 98 discovery patients were randomly divided into training and test sets at a 7:3 ratio. Thyroid tissue and blood T-cell repertoires from six Graves' hyperthyroidism patients were also compared in the study. After sampling, hyperthyroidism patients received methimazole starting at 30 mg daily, and ophthalmopathy patients received high-dose intravenous methylprednisolone. Libraries were constructed in a second round of multiplex PCR, after which size selection and purification were performed. Sequencing of the libraries was done on an Illumina HiSeq2000 using paired-end 100 bp reads. SOAPnuke was used to process the raw data, throwing out any read that contained adapters or uncalled bases, had a mean Phred below 15, or lacked an exact constant-primer or identifier match. High-quality paired reads were merged with COPE v1.2.5, and unique nucleotide sequences were defined as clonotypes. MiTCR v1.1 was used to align clonotypes to the IMGT TRBV, TRBD and TRBJ reference segments. Only V-J combinations with frequency above 0.0001, covering about 99% of repertoires, were analysed. A TCS score was defined as the ratio of F50 (clonal expansion) to E x V (chaos), with BLOSUM62-based TCRdist applied between CDR3 peptides within each V-J. Welch's t-statistics and random forest reduced around 550 V-J features to roughly 13, which were used in a naive Bayes classifier (R e1071). No statistical method was used to set the sample size in advance, and investigators knew the group allocation. The paper describes TCR Vbeta CDR3 sequencing of 135 peripheral blood samples, made up of some 42 ophthalmopathy patients, more than 70 hyperthyroidism patients and 17 progressor patients.

This clonotype originated in a man aged 40-55 years with Graves disease. Donor details come from another sample of the same person, matched by shared clones. The sequences come from peripheral blood mononuclear cells (PBMCs), collected at new diagnosis, from a patient treated with antithyroid drugs.

The CDR3 region has the sequence CASRPAPAVDEQFF. The nucleotide sequence is TGTGCCAGCAGACCCGCCCCCGCAGTCGATGAGCAGTTCTTC. This sequence uses TRBV28 and TRBJ2-1, with no reliable assignment of the D segment. The cysteine opens and the phenylalanine closes a CDR3 of 14 amino acids. Of all the DNA, just the CDR3 is kept, 42 bases in frame from base 1. V is shortened by 6 bases, J by 8 bases, and the region joining them spans 17 bases. Reading the germline V gene gives CDR1 MDHEN and CDR2 SYDVKM.